This T cell receptor (beta chain) was retrieved from a study of identical twins. Overall study results and limits: Because invariant MAIT and iNKT cells could be present, zero-insertion analyses could be partly confounded. Out-of-frame alpha sequences common to twins exhibited a surplus of low generation probability. Researchers reported weaker excess twin sharing in beta out-of-frame sequences.

Germline CDR1 and CDR2: KGHSH and LQKENI. The CDR3 is 13 amino acids. The germline V and J ends were trimmed by 0 bases and 3 bases, with 6 bases remaining between them. A universal primer site came from template switching; cDNA carried unique molecular identifiers. TCRdb ran MiXCR on the 5' RACE reads and lists one entry per CDR3 protein. The table includes fewer than 500,000 distinct CDR3 sequences, 14% detected once. There are a few counts of this clonotype. Its matching antigen is unknown. The same data also contributed to another study, on yellow fever vaccine responses in identical twins.

V gene TRBV18 combines with J gene TRBJ2-7; D gene unclear. The clonotype comes from a woman aged 18-29 years in good health. Material for sequencing was CD4+ T cells sorted from blood. The CDR3 region is CASSPPDNYEQYF. In DNA form, the CDR3 reads TGTGCCAGCTCACCACCCGACAACTACGAGCAGTACTTC.